This TCR beta chain was captured by sequencing in a study of CD8 T cells in ankylosing spondylitis. Quantitative molecular-barcoded 5'-RACE generated the TCR beta libraries. From the 5' RACE reads, TCRdb called clonotypes with MiXCR, one entry per CDR3 protein. The data show about 160,000 distinct CDR3 sequences, with around two fifths seen just once and 15% held by the top ten. CDR3 size: 15 residues. Trimming stripped 2 bases from V and 0 bases from J, with 8 bases between. Germline V gene sequence: CDR1 MNHEY, CDR2 SVGAGI. Sequencing was performed on synovial fluid, either unsorted or a sorted T cell fraction (not recorded which). The TCR sequence derives from a male donor with ankylosing spondylitis. V gene TRBV6-5 combines with J gene TRBJ2-1; D not certain. The CDR3 spells CASSYIGSSYNEQFF. Written as DNA, the CDR3 is TGTGCCAGCAGTTACATTGGTAGCTCCTACAATGAGCAGTTCTTC.